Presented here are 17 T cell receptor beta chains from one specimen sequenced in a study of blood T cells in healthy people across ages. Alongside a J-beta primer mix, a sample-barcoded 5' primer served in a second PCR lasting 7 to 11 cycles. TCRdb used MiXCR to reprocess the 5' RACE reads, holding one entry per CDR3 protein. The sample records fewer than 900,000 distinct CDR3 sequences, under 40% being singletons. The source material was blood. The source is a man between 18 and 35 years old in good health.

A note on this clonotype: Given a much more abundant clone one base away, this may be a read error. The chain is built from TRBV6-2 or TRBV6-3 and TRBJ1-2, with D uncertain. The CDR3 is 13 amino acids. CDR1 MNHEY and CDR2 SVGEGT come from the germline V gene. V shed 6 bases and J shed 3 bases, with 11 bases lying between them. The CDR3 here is CASRNEAYYGYTF. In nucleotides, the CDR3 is TGTGCCAGCAGGAACGAGGCTTACTATGGCTACACCTTC.

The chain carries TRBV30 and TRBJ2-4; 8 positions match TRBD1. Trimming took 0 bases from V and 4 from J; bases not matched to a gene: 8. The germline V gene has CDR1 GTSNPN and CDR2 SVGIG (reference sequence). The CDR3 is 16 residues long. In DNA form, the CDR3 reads TGTGCCTGGAGTGTCTCAAGGACAGGGTCTAAAAACATTCAGTACTTC. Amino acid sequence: CAWSVSRTGSKNIQYF.

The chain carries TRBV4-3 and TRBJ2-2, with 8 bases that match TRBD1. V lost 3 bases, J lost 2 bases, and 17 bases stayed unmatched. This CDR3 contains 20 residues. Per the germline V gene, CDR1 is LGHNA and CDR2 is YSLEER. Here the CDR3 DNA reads TGCGCCAGCAGCCACCCCGAGGTAGGGCAGGGGGCCTCCAACACCGGGGAGCTGTTTTTT. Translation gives CASSHPEVGQGASNTGELFF.

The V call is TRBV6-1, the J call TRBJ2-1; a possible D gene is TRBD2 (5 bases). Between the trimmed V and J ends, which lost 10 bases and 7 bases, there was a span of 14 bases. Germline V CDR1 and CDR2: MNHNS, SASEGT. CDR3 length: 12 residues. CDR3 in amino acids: CATTSTGNEQFF. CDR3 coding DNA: TGTGCCACGACCTCGACGGGGAATGAGCAGTTCTTC.

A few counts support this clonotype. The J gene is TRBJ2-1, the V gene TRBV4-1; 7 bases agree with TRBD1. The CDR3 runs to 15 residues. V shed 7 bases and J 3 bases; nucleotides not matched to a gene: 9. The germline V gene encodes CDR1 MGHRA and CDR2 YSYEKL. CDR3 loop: CASTHPGQSYNEQFF. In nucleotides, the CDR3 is TGCGCCAGCACTCACCCGGGACAGAGCTACAATGAGCAGTTCTTC.

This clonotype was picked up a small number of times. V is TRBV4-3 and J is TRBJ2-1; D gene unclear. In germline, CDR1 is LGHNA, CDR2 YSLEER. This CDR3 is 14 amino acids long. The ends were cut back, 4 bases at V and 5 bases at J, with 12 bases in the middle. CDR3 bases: TGCGCCAGCAGCCTAGCATTACATAACAATGAGCAGTTCTTC. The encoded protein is CASSLALHNNEQFF.

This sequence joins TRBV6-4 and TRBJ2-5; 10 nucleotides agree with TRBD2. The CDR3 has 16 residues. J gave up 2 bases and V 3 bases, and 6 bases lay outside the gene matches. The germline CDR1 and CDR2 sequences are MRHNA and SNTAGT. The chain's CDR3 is CASSESGLAPQETQYF. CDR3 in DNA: TGTGCCAGCAGTGAGTCGGGACTAGCGCCGCAAGAGACCCAGTACTTC.

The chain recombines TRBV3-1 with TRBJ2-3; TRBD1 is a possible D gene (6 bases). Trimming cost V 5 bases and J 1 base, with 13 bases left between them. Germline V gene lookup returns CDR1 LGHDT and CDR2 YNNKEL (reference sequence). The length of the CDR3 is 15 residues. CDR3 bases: TGTGCCAGCAGCGCCTGGGCAGGGGGCACAGATACGCAGTATTTT. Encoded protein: CASSAWAGGTDTQYF.

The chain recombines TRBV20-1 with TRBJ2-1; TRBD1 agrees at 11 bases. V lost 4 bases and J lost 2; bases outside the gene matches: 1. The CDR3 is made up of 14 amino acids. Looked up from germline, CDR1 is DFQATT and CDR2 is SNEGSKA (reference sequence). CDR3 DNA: TGCAGTGCTATGGGACAGGGGGCCTACAATGAGCAGTTCTTC. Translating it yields CSAMGQGAYNEQFF.

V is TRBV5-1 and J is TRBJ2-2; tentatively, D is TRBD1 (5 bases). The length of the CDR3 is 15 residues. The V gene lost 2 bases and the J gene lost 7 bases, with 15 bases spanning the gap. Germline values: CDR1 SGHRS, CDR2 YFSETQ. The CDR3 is CASSLQQDGVGELFF. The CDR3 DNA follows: TGCGCCAGCAGCTTACAACAGGACGGCGTCGGGGAGCTGTTTTTT.

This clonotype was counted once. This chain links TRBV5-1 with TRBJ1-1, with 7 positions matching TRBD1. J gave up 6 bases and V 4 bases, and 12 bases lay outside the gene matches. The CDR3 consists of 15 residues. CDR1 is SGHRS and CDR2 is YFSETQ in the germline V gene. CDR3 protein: CASSLPDREYSEAFF. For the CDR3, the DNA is TGCGCCAGCAGCCTGCCCGACAGGGAGTATTCTGAAGCTTTCTTT. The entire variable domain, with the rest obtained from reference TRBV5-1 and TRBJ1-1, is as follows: KAGVTQTPRYLIKTRGQQVTLSCSPISGHRSVSWYQQTPGQGLQFLFEYFSETQRNKGNFPGRFSGRQFSNSRSEMNVSTLELGDSALYLCASSLPDREYSEAFFGQGTRLTVV.

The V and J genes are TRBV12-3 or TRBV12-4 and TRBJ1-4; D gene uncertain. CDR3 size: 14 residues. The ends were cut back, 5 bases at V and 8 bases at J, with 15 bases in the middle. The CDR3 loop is CASSVVRKEEKLFF. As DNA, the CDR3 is TGTGCCAGCAGTGTAGTCCGAAAGGAGGAAAAACTGTTTTTT.

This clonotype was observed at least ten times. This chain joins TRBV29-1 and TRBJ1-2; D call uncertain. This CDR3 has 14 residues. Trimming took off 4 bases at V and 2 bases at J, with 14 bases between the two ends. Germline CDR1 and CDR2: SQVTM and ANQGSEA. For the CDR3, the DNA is TGCAGCGTTGTGTCCACAGCAATAAACTATGGCTACACCTTC. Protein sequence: CSVVSTAINYGYTF.

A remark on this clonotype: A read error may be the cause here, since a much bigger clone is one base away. The CDR3, as DNA: TGTGCCAGCAAAAAAGAGCAAGAGACCCAGTACTTC. This gives the protein CASKKEQETQYF. This chain joins TRBV12-3 or TRBV12-4 and TRBJ2-5; D gene unclear. The germline V and J ends were trimmed by 7 bases and 2 bases, with 8 bases remaining between them. The CDR3 loop spans 12 amino acids.

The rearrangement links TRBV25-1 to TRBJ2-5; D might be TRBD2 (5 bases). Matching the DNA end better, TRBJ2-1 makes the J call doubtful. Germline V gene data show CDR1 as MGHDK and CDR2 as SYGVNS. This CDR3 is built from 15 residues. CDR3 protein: CASSHLSGFQETQFF. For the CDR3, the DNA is TGTGCCAGCAGTCACCTATCGGGGTTCCAAGAGACCCAGTTCTTC.

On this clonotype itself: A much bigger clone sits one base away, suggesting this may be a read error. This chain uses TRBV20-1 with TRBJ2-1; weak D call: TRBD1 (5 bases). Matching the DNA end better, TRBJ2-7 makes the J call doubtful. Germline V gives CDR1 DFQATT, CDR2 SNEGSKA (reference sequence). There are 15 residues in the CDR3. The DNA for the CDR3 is TGCAGTGCTAGAGAGGGCAGGGCCGCCTACAATGAGCAGTACTTC. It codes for CSAREGRAAYNEQYF.

CDR3 bases: TGTGCCAGTCTTAATGAGGCGTACAATGAGCAGTTCTTC. Protein: CASLNEAYNEQFF. V and J are TRBV6-2 or TRBV6-3 and TRBJ2-1; D unresolved. V was shortened by 9 bases and J by 4 bases, with 13 bases between the two germline ends. From germline, CDR1 is MNHEY and CDR2 SVGEGT. The CDR3 extends over 13 amino acids.